A selection of T cell receptor beta chains follows, all from one sample in a study of cytomegalovirus exposure and HLA in healthy donors. The table came from immunoSEQ multiplex PCR; TCRdb's copy has only in-frame clones and leaves some out. Of fewer than 400,000 clones in the sample, around 86% were seen once. The sample was PBMCs. Receptor source: a woman under 30 in good health and CMV-seronegative. Both conserved end residues are part of each CDR3. A D gene is named only where the DNA matches it firmly. Not all rows give a size; the values are once, few, many and, for expanded clones, a class.

TRBJ2-1 | NA | NA | TRBV6-5 | TGTGCCAGCAGCCGACCGGGGGGCGGTGAGCAGTTCTTC | CASSRPGGGEQFF
TRBJ2-1 | NA | NA | TRBV9 | TGTGCCAGCAGCCAATCTATTGCTGAGCAGTTCTTC | CASSQSIAEQFF
TRBJ1-1 | NA | NA | TRBV30 | TGTGCCTGGAGTCCCCCCAGGGCGAACACTGAAGCTTTCTTT | CAWSPPRANTEAFF
TRBJ2-1 | NA | TRBD2 | TRBV7-3 | TGTGCCAGCAGCAGCGGGAGGGCCTACAATGAGCAGTTCTTC | CASSSGRAYNEQFF
TRBJ2-3 | NA | NA | TRBV7-9 | TGTGCCAGCAGCGGGGGGGCGGACTCAAATACGCAGTATTTT | CASSGGADSNTQYF
TRBJ2-7 | NA | NA | TRBV27 | TGTGCCAGCAGTTGGGGGGCCTACGAGCAGTACTTC | CASSWGAYEQYF
TRBJ2-1 | NA | TRBD2 | TRBV4-2 | TGTGCCAGCAGCCTCCCCGGGACTAGCGGGAGCTATGAGCAGTTCTTC | CASSLPGTSGSYEQFF
TRBJ2-7 | NA | TRBD2 | TRBV4-1 | TGCGCCAGCAGCCGCAAGGAGGCTAGCGGGAGAGATGAGCAGTACTTC | CASSRKEASGRDEQYF
TRBJ1-3 | NA | NA | TRBV7-2 | TGTGCCAGCAGCTTAGTGGCAGTGGCGGAAAACACCATATATTTT | CASSLVAVAENTIYF
TRBJ2-1 | NA | TRBD2 | TRBV28 | TGTGCCAGCAGCTTGGGGCGTAGCGGGAGTATGGTTGAGCAGTTCTTC | CASSLGRSGSMVEQFF
TRBJ2-7 | NA | NA | TRBV5-1 | TGCGCCAGCGACCCGGGGGGCGAGGGCTACGAGCAGTACTTC | CASDPGGEGYEQYF
TRBJ1-2 | NA | NA | TRBV10-3 | TGTGCCATCGGAAACGAGGACTATGGCTACACCTTC | CAIGNEDYGYTF
TRBJ2-3 | NA | NA | TRBV5-1 | TGCGCCAGCAGCCCCCCTCGGGGTAGCACAGATACGCAGTATTTT | CASSPPRGSTDTQYF
TRBJ1-3 | NA | NA | TRBV6-5 | TGTGCCAGCGCCCGGGGGGCTTCTGGAAACACCATATATTTT | CASARGASGNTIYF
TRBJ2-1 | NA | NA | TRBV30 | TGTGCCTGGAGTGGGGGACAAGCGGACGGTGAGCAGTTCTTC | CAWSGGQADGEQFF
TRBJ2-7 | once | NA | TRBV28 | TGTGCCAGCAGTCCCCCCGAGGGCGGCGAGCAGTACTTC | CASSPPEGGEQYF
TRBJ2-7 | NA | TRBD2 | TRBV5-5 | TGTGCCAGCAGCTTGACAGGACTAGTAAGTGAGCAGTACTTC | CASSLTGLVSEQYF
TRBJ1-2 | NA | NA | TRBV28 | TGTGCCAGCAGTTTAATTCAACGGGACTATGGCTACACCTTC | CASSLIQRDYGYTF
TRBJ2-7 | once | NA | TRBV18 | TGTGCCAGCTCCCCCGGACAGCTCTACGAGCAGTACTTC | CASSPGQLYEQYF
TRBJ1-2 | NA | TRBD1 | TRBV11-2 | TGTGCCAGCAGACCGGACAGGCCTGGGGGCTATGGCTACACCTTC | CASRPDRPGGYGYTF
TRBJ1-2 | NA | NA | TRBV28 | TGTGCCAGCACCACAACGACAGCTAACTATGGCTACACCTTC | CASTTTTANYGYTF
TRBJ2-1 | NA | TRBD1 | TRBV27 | TGTGCCAGCAGTGAGGACAGGGACGGAGAAAATGAGCAGTTCTTC | CASSEDRDGENEQFF
TRBJ1-2 | NA | NA | TRBV9 | TGTGCCAGCAGCGTAGATTTAGGACAGAACTATGGCTACACCTTC | CASSVDLGQNYGYTF
TRBJ1-2 | NA | TRBD1 | TRBV4-3 | TGCGCCAGCAGCCAAGATCCTGTAGAACAGGGGAGCGGGGGCTACACCTTC | CASSQDPVEQGSGGYTF
TRBJ2-5 | NA | NA | TRBV4-1 | TGCGCCAGCAGCCTGGGCCCTGGGGAGACCCAGTACTTC | CASSLGPGETQYF